This TCR beta chain was sequenced in a study of T cells in Graves' hyperthyroidism and ophthalmopathy. Study-level results: Ophthalmopathy onset followed model prediction by a median roughly 6 months. Most thyroid-expanded clonotypes above 0.001 were also found in blood. Ophthalmopathy stood apart from stable hyperthyroidism in a 13 V-J model.

Source material for PBMCs was 10 ml fresh peripheral blood. This clonotype has only a few counts. What it binds is unknown. RNA transcripts gave rise to amplified TCR beta CDR3 regions. Carried out on the TCR CDR3, a first-round RT-PCR used the HTBI primer set. From the multiplex PCR reads, TCRdb called clonotypes with MiXCR, one entry per CDR3 protein. The table has about 720,000 distinct CDR3 sequences, less than 20% seen once. J lost 10 bases, V lost 3 bases, and 12 bases had no gene match. CDR3 length equals 17 residues. Germline values: CDR1 KGHDR, CDR2 SFDVKD. The source material was blood. The chain couples TRBV24-1 to TRBJ2-1; TRBD2 agrees at 12 bases. The TCR was taken from a man aged 18 to 30 with Graves' hyperthyroidism. The CDR3 spells CATSDSGRSSGGGEQFF. The DNA for the CDR3 is TGTGCCACCAGTGATAGTGGGCGGTCTAGCGGGGGGGGAGAGCAGTTCTTC.